In its sample, the clone carrying this T cell receptor beta chain was seen a few times. Its antigen is undetermined. Individual cDNA molecules were tagged with unique molecular identifiers. Using its own MiXCR run on the 5' RACE reads, TCRdb lists one record per CDR3 protein. The sample contains about 35,000 distinct CDR3 sequences, less than 5.5% of which appear only once. This sample is drawn from a study of early T cells in non-severe SARS-CoV-2 infection. Whole-study context: Sequenced material consisted of bulk RNA (from unsorted whole blood), and chains were unpaired.

The CDR3 has 16 residues. The trim removed 1 base at V and 4 bases at J, leaving 9 bases unmatched. Per the germline V gene, CDR1 is SGHVS and CDR2 is FNYEAQ. Findings of the study overall: Missing private and CD4 specificities, VDJdb matching favored anti-spike CD8 responses.

Sequenced sample: whole blood. The receptor was derived from an adult who was a healthcare worker with PCR-confirmed SARS-CoV-2 infection or an uninfected control (not recorded which). V usage is TRBV7-6 and J usage is TRBJ1-2, with 7 bases lining up with TRBD1. Here the CDR3 reads CASSLGTPGQIYGYTF. In nucleotides, the CDR3 is TGTGCCAGCAGCTTAGGGACGCCGGGACAGATCTATGGCTACACCTTC. Combining the CDR3 with reference TRBV7-6 and TRBJ1-2 gives the whole variable domain GAGVSQSPRYKVTKRGQDVALRCDPISGHVSLYWYRQALGQGPEFLTYFNYEAQQDKSGLPNDRFSAERPEGSISTLTIQRTEQRDSAMYRCASSLGTPGQIYGYTFGSGTRLTVV.